The 5 T cell receptor beta chains below come from one sample, sequenced in a study of CD8+ T cells in alopecia areata. After isolation, RNA underwent reverse transcription to generate cDNA as the sequencing template. Repertoires were generated with immunoSEQ multiplex PCR, while TCRdb's copy carries only in-frame clones and drops some. The table lists 150,000 or so clones, 47% of them singletons. Sequenced: CD4+ T cells sorted from blood. These receptors were collected from a human donor with alopecia areata.

The CDR3 spells CSGHRDNYNEQFF. Written as DNA, the CDR3 is TGCAGCGGACACCGGGACAACTACAATGAGCAGTTCTTC. The chain combines TRBV29-1 with TRBJ2-1, with D possibly TRBD1 on 6 matching bases. With 7 bases removed from V and 3 bases from J, the gap between germline ends came to 13 bases. This CDR3 region has 13 residues. Germline CDR1 SQVTM, CDR2 ANQGSEA.

The V and J genes are TRBV5-1 and TRBJ2-3, with 8 bases fitting TRBD1. The CDR3 is 14 residues long. The V segment lost 4 bases and the J segment 2 bases; nucleotides outside the gene matches: 3. Germline V gives CDR1 SGHRS, CDR2 YFSETQ. This chain's CDR3 is CASSRDRLTDTQYF. In DNA form, the CDR3 reads TGCGCCAGCAGCCGGGACAGGCTCACAGATACGCAGTATTTT.

The chain employs TRBV6-5 and TRBJ2-1; D might be TRBD2 (5 bases). Trimming stripped 1 base from V and 6 bases from J, with 10 bases between. Per germline, CDR1 MNHEY and CDR2 SVGAGI. The CDR3 totals 14 residues. In nucleotides, the CDR3 is TGTGCCAGCAGTTACTGGCTAGAGGGCAATGAGCAGTTCTTC. Translated: CASSYWLEGNEQFF.

Notes on this clone: Other DNA sequences in the same sample also yield this CDR3. The chain joins TRBV2 to TRBJ2-7, with D hard to call. Germline loops: CDR1 SNHLY, CDR2 FYNNEI. The V end was cut by 6 bases, the J end by 6 bases, with 9 bases between. The CDR3 is made up of 11 amino acids. The CDR3 loop is CASSAVSEQYF. The CDR3 bases are TGTGCCAGCAGCGCCGTAAGCGAGCAGTACTTC.

The chain joins TRBV4-1 to TRBJ2-3; no clear D gene. The CDR3 length is 13 residues. The germline gives CDR1 MGHRA, CDR2 YSYEKL. The ends were cut back, 3 bases at V and 5 bases at J, with 9 bases in the middle. The CDR3 here is CASSQELGDTQYF. The DNA of the CDR3 is TGCGCCAGCAGCCAGGAACTGGGAGATACGCAGTATTTT.